These 24 T cell receptor beta chains were sequenced from one sample in a study of Ad26.COV2.S vaccination and SARS-CoV-2 variants. The protocol was immunoSEQ multiplex PCR, while the TCRdb copy is restricted to in-frame clones and leaves out a portion. The data show 200,000 to 250,000 clones, around 89% seen once. The sample's treatment: roughly 20 received Ad26.COV2.S at low or high dose, single or two shots; a few received placebo; per-sample allocation not given. Specimens were obtained on day 63 following the first vaccine or placebo injection. Sample: peripheral blood, taken in a trial of Ad26.COV2.S vaccine versus placebo. These receptor sequences come from a person between 18 and 65 years old who received the Ad26.COV2.S COVID-19 vaccine or a placebo.

The chain uses TRBV12-3 or TRBV12-4 and TRBJ2-7, with 7 bases matching TRBD1. The CDR3 runs to 12 residues. V trimming: 4 bases; J trimming: 7 bases; junction bases outside the gene matches: 4. The CDR3 is CASSSDRVEQYF. CDR3 nucleotide sequence: TGTGCCAGCAGTTCCGACAGGGTGGAGCAGTACTTC.

The genes are TRBV19 and TRBJ2-1; TRBD1 agrees at 11 bases. Germline trimming cut 5 bases from V and 8 bases from J; bases unmatched to any gene: 5. Germline V gene data show CDR1 as LNHDA and CDR2 as SQIVND (reference sequence). The CDR3 covers 14 residues. The chain's CDR3 is CASSLGQGAYEQFF. CDR3 in DNA: TGTGCCAGTAGTTTAGGACAGGGGGCCTATGAGCAGTTCTTC.

This rearrangement joins TRBV7-9 to TRBJ1-2; the D is unclear. CDR1 SEHNR and CDR2 FQNEAQ come from the germline V gene (reference sequence). Trimming left V 6 bases short and J 2 bases short, with 10 bases between. The CDR3 is 13 residues long. The chain's CDR3 is CASSRTENYGYTF. The CDR3 DNA follows: TGTGCCAGCAGTCGGACCGAGAACTATGGCTACACCTTC.

J is TRBJ2-1 and V is TRBV7-8, with D unclear. Trimming took off 1 base at V and 8 bases at J, with 6 bases between the two ends. Per the germline V gene, CDR1 is SGHVS and CDR2 is FQNEAQ. The CDR3 length is 12 residues. CDR3 bases: TGTGCCAGCAGCTTAGAGGTCGATGAGCAGTTCTTC. Translated: CASSLEVDEQFF.

The chain carries TRBV5-1 and TRBJ2-7; tentatively, D is TRBD2 (5 bases). This CDR3 region has 16 residues. V was shortened by 3 bases and J by 3 bases, with 19 bases between the two germline ends. Germline values: CDR1 SGHRS, CDR2 YFSETQ. The CDR3 protein is CASSSHQTTWGYEQYF. CDR3 coding DNA: TGCGCCAGCAGCTCGCACCAGACTACTTGGGGCTACGAGCAGTACTTC.

The rearrangement joins TRBV7-9 to TRBJ2-2, with 7 bases matching TRBD1. This CDR3 region has 14 residues. J was trimmed by 13 bases and V by 0 bases; bases with no gene match: 8. Germline V lookup: CDR1 SEHNR, CDR2 FQNEAQ (reference sequence). CDR3 in amino acids: CASSLAGQVDGLFF. CDR3 nucleotide sequence: TGTGCCAGCAGCTTAGCAGGACAGGTCGATGGGCTGTTTTTT.

V gene TRBV10-2 combines with J gene TRBJ2-7; perhaps TRBD1 as D (6 bases). In germline, CDR1 is WSHSY, CDR2 SAAADI. Deletions cut 3 bases from V and 2 bases from J, with 17 bases between. The CDR3 is 16 amino acids. CDR3 sequence: CASSEKTGRTPYEQYF. The CDR3 coding sequence is TGCGCCAGCAGTGAAAAAACAGGGCGGACCCCCTACGAGCAGTACTTC.

V usage is TRBV5-1 and J usage is TRBJ2-2; 10 nucleotides match TRBD2. J gave up 6 bases and V 7 bases, and 15 bases lay outside the gene matches. There are 17 residues in the CDR3. Germline V gene data show CDR1 as SGHRS and CDR2 as YFSETQ. The CDR3 DNA reads as TGCGCCAGCTGGCGGGGGAGAACTAGCGGGGTTCCCGGGGAGCTGTTTTTT. The encoded protein is CASWRGRTSGVPGELFF.

The rearrangement links TRBV3-1 (or the pseudogene TRBV3-2) to TRBJ2-7; 8 bases align to TRBD2. Germline CDR1 and CDR2: LGHDT and YNNKEL (reference sequence). CDR3 length equals 14 residues. Losses at the gene ends were 4 bases for V and 7 bases for J; bases not matched to a gene: 9. CDR3 sequence reads: CASSRGSGSGEQYF. In nucleotides, the CDR3 is TGTGCCAGCAGCCGAGGGAGCGGGAGTGGGGAGCAGTACTTC.

The V and J genes are TRBV3-1 (or the pseudogene TRBV3-2) and TRBJ2-3; D is unresolved. This CDR3 region has 14 residues. V lost 3 bases and J lost 6, with 13 bases in between. Looked up from germline, CDR1 is LGHDT and CDR2 is YNNKEL (reference sequence). CDR3 nucleotide sequence: TGTGCCAGCAGCCATTACTACGTGCTGGATACGCAGTATTTT. Protein: CASSHYYVLDTQYF.

The V call is TRBV4-1, the J call TRBJ1-6; possible D gene TRBD1, 6 bases. Germline values: CDR1 MGHRA, CDR2 YSYEKL. The CDR3 totals 15 residues. V lost 2 bases to trimming and J lost 7 bases, with 12 bases between them. The CDR3 nucleotides are TGCGCCAGCAGCCAAACAGGGTCAGGCAATTCACCCCTCCACTTT. Amino acid sequence: CASSQTGSGNSPLHF.

This clone was observed once. This chain joins TRBV5-1 and TRBJ1-1; 7 positions agree with TRBD1. Germline lookup yields CDR1 SGHRS and CDR2 YFSETQ. V was pared by 4 bases and J by 3 bases, with 9 bases of the junction left unmatched. CDR3 length: 15 amino acids. CDR3 in amino acids: CASSPSTGRHTEAFF. The CDR3 DNA follows: TGCGCCAGCAGCCCATCGACAGGGCGTCACACTGAAGCTTTCTTT.

The J gene is TRBJ2-6, the V gene TRBV5-1, with D maybe TRBD1 (6 bases). This CDR3 has 16 amino acids. Trimming took 4 bases from V and 3 from J, leaving 14 bases between them. From germline, CDR1 is SGHRS and CDR2 YFSETQ. CDR3 nucleotides: TGCGCCAGCAGCCTGCGAGGGGGATTTGGGGCCAACGTCCTGACTTTC. Amino acids: CASSLRGGFGANVLTF.

The genes are TRBV6-5 and TRBJ2-1; D is perhaps TRBD2 (5 bases). The CDR3 has 14 residues. CDR1 and CDR2 (germline): MNHEY, SVGAGI. Trimming took 6 bases from V and 2 from J, leaving 11 bases between them. CDR3 loop: CASRLLGTYNEQFF. In DNA form, the CDR3 reads TGTGCCAGCAGACTACTCGGGACCTACAATGAGCAGTTCTTC.

The rearrangement joins TRBV4-3 to TRBJ1-2, with D perhaps TRBD1 (5 bases). Germline V gene lookup returns CDR1 LGHNA and CDR2 YSLEER. The ends were cut back, 4 bases at V and 7 bases at J, with 16 bases in the middle. This CDR3 is built from 14 residues. The CDR3 is CASSRSTVPLGYTF. The CDR3 DNA sequence: TGCGCCAGCAGCCGATCGACAGTCCCGCTTGGCTACACCTTC.

J is TRBJ2-2 and V is TRBV5-1; D may be TRBD2 (7 bases). Trimming cost V 3 bases and J 4 bases, with 22 bases left between them. Germline loops: CDR1 SGHRS, CDR2 YFSETQ. The length of the CDR3 is 18 residues. The CDR3 DNA reads as TGCGCCAGCAGCTCCACGGGGGGTAGGGGACACCCCACCGGGGAGCTGTTTTTT. Protein product: CASSSTGGRGHPTGELFF.

This clone appeared once. V usage is TRBV28 and J usage is TRBJ1-5, with D unclear. Per germline, CDR1 MDHEN and CDR2 SYDVKM. CDR3 length: 14 amino acids. The V end lost 6 bases, the J end lost 4 bases, and 13 bases lay between the germline ends. CDR3 sequence (DNA): TGTGCCAGCAGCTCACCCCCCTTTAATCAGCCCCAGCATTTT. This translates into CASSSPPFNQPQHF. The full variable domain, completed using reference TRBV28 and TRBJ1-5, is DVKVTQSSRYLVKRTGEKVFLECVQDMDHENMFWYRQDPGLGLRLIYFSYDVKMKEKGDIPEGYSVSREKKERFSLILESASTNQTSMYLCASSSPPFNQPQHFGDGTRLSIL.

The chain recombines TRBV4-2 with TRBJ2-2; 11 positions agree with TRBD2. V lost 0 bases to trimming and J lost 1 base; unmatched junction nucleotides: 4. This CDR3 is built from 18 residues. In germline, CDR1 is LGHNA, CDR2 YNFKEQ. The CDR3 here is CASSQELAGVGNTGELFF. For the CDR3, the DNA is TGTGCCAGCAGCCAAGAACTAGCGGGAGTTGGGAACACCGGGGAGCTGTTTTTT.

DNA for the CDR3: TGTGCCAGCAGTGTTTCTAGCGGGGAGTACGAGCAGTACTTC. Its translation is CASSVSSGEYEQYF. This chain links TRBV6-4 with TRBJ2-7; 9 bases map to TRBD2. Trimming removed 4 bases from V and 4 bases from J; junction bases left unmatched: 5. From germline, CDR1 is MRHNA and CDR2 SNTAGT. The CDR3 is 14 amino acids.

The rearrangement joins TRBV5-1 to TRBJ2-5; TRBD2 aligns across 9 bases. The CDR3 runs 15 residues. Germline V gene lookup returns CDR1 SGHRS and CDR2 YFSETQ. Unmatched junction bases numbered 7, after V lost 4 bases and J lost 3 bases. The chain's CDR3 is CASSPGVAGEETQYF. The CDR3 region has the DNA TGCGCCAGCAGCCCGGGGGTAGCGGGAGAAGAGACCCAGTACTTC. The whole variable domain, remainder taken from reference TRBV5-1 and TRBJ2-5, is KAGVTQTPRYLIKTRGQQVTLSCSPISGHRSVSWYQQTPGQGLQFLFEYFSETQRNKGNFPGRFSGRQFSNSRSEMNVSTLELGDSALYLCASSPGVAGEETQYFGPGTRLLVL.

The V call is TRBV3-1 (or the pseudogene TRBV3-2), the J call TRBJ1-5, with D perhaps TRBD1 (5 bases). This CDR3 is built from 15 residues. The V gene's germline CDR1 is LGHDT and CDR2 YNNKEL (reference sequence). Trimming pared 3 bases from V and 2 bases from J, leaving 11 bases between. CDR3 loop: CASSHSGLGNQPQHF. CDR3 in DNA: TGTGCCAGCAGCCACTCGGGGCTTGGCAATCAGCCCCAGCATTTT.

The chain employs TRBV6-5 and TRBJ1-2; D is possibly TRBD1 (5 bases). The CDR3 consists of 15 residues. From germline, CDR1 is MNHEY and CDR2 SVGAGI. Trimming took 2 bases from V and 4 from J, leaving 14 bases between them. The CDR3 region has the DNA TGTGCCAGCAGTTACGTCCGCAATCAGGGCTATGGCTACACCTTC. It yields the protein CASSYVRNQGYGYTF.

The chain joins TRBV4-2 to TRBJ2-2, with D uncertain. The V and J ends lost 0 bases and 3 bases respectively, with 17 bases between them. This CDR3 is 18 amino acids long. Germline CDR1 and CDR2: LGHNA and YNFKEQ. CDR3 in DNA: TGTGCCAGCAGCCAAGATTCCCGCCCCCAAACACACACCGGGGAGCTGTTTTTT. It encodes CASSQDSRPQTHTGELFF.

The rearrangement joins TRBV9 to TRBJ2-3; D assignment may be TRBD1 or TRBD2 (5 bases each). CDR3 length: 17 residues. The germline CDR1 and CDR2 sequences are SGDLS and YYNGEE. With 4 bases removed from V and 1 base from J, the gap between germline ends came to 19 bases. CDR3: CASSLLPGPRGTDTQYF. The CDR3 DNA reads as TGTGCCAGCAGCCTCCTACCGGGACCGAGGGGCACAGATACGCAGTATTTT.